The rows below give T cell receptor beta chains drawn from one sample of a study of blood T cell repertoires in COVID-19. Clones were read by immunoSEQ multiplex PCR, and TCRdb kept only the in-frame ones, dropping some. The top ten clones hold about 1.9% of a sample with around 110,000 clones, 75% to 95% of them seen once. Specimen: peripheral blood. All receptors come from a human donor with active COVID-19. The donor label of this sample is uncertain. The CDR3 runs from the conserved cysteine through the conserved F or W. A D gene is named only where the DNA matches it firmly. Part of the rows lack a size; the others show once, few, many or a class for expanded clones.

J | size | V | D | CDR3 | DNA
TRBJ1-4 | . | TRBV4-1 | . | CASSQDLWGGDEKLFF | TGCGCCAGCAGCCAAGATCTGTGGGGGGGAGATGAAAAACTGTTTTTT
TRBJ1-5 | . | TRBV7-8 | TRBD1 | CASSYGTAGSYSNQPQHF | TGTGCCAGCAGCTACGGGACAGCGGGCTCATATAGCAATCAGCCCCAGCATTTT
TRBJ2-7 | . | TRBV11-2 | . | CASSFPRGYEQYF | TGTGCCAGCAGCTTCCCTAGAGGCTACGAGCAGTACTTC
TRBJ1-1 | . | TRBV7-9 | . | CASSSTGFGLMNTEAFF | TGTGCCAGCAGCTCGACGGGTTTCGGTTTGATGAACACTGAAGCTTTCTTT
TRBJ2-3 | . | TRBV6-2/TRBV6-3 | TRBD2 | CASSYPPTLAGVTDTQYF | TGTGCCAGCAGTTACCCCCCAACCCTAGCGGGGGTCACAGATACGCAGTATTTT
TRBJ2-3 | . | TRBV27 | TRBD2 | CASSLGGTLWDTQYF | TGTGCCAGCAGTTTGGGGGGGACGCTATGGGATACGCAGTATTTT
TRBJ1-1 | . | TRBV19 | TRBD1 | CASSPRQGETEAFF | TGTGCCAGTAGTCCGCGACAGGGAGAGACTGAAGCTTTCTTT
TRBJ1-5 | . | TRBV6-2/TRBV6-3 | TRBD1 | CASTPFGTPGQGTGRGNQPQHF | TGTGCCAGCACCCCCTTCGGGACCCCGGGACAGGGTACCGGGCGTGGCAATCAGCCCCAGCATTTT
TRBJ1-1 | . | TRBV5-4 | . | CASSLFTGVMNTEAFF | TGTGCCAGCAGCTTGTTCACAGGAGTCATGAACACTGAAGCTTTCTTT
TRBJ1-2 | . | TRBV11-2 | . | CASSPGQNYGYTF | TGTGCCAGCAGCCCCGGACAGAACTATGGCTACACCTTC
TRBJ1-4 | . | TRBV7-9 | TRBD1 | CASSMGTGDEKLFF | TGTGCCAGCAGCATGGGGACAGGGGACGAAAAACTGTTTTTT
TRBJ2-6 | once | TRBV27 | . | CASSPYTAYSGANVLTF | TGTGCCAGCAGTCCGTATACTGCGTACTCTGGGGCCAACGTCCTGACTTTC
TRBJ1-1 | . | TRBV5-6 | . | CASSLSMNTEAFF | TGTGCCAGCAGCTTAAGCATGAACACTGAAGCTTTCTTT
TRBJ1-1 | . | TRBV18 | . | CASSPPGSGEAFF | TGTGCCAGCTCACCACCCGGCAGCGGTGAAGCTTTCTTT
TRBJ2-3 | once | TRBV29-1 | . | CSAEGGEGSTDTQYF | TGCAGCGCCGAGGGTGGGGAAGGCAGCACAGATACGCAGTATTTT
TRBJ2-2 | . | TRBV2 | . | CAFRRVAGASNTGELFF | TGTGCCTTTAGGAGAGTGGCAGGGGCATCGAACACCGGGGAGCTGTTTTTT
TRBJ2-2 | once | TRBV19 | TRBD2 | CASRKRGGHTGELFF | TGTGCCAGTAGAAAGCGGGGGGGCCACACCGGGGAGCTGTTTTTT
TRBJ2-5 | . | TRBV5-1 | . | CASSLFSGQETQYF | TGCGCCAGCAGCTTGTTCTCCGGGCAAGAGACCCAGTACTTC
TRBJ2-5 | once | TRBV5-5 | . | CASSLVGAGSSETQYF | TGTGCCAGCAGCTTGGTGGGGGCAGGTTCTTCGGAGACCCAGTACTTC
TRBJ1-1 | once | TRBV7-8 | . | CASSLRTALNTEAFF | TGTGCCAGCAGCTTGAGGACAGCTCTGAACACTGAAGCTTTCTTT
TRBJ2-7 | . | TRBV3-1/TRBV3-2 | . | CASSHTTSSYEQYF | TGTGCCAGCAGCCATACTACGAGCTCCTACGAGCAGTACTTC
TRBJ1-4 | . | TRBV13 | . | CASSLAGLQGLNEKLFF | TGTGCCAGCAGCTTAGCGGGGCTGCAGGGGCTAAATGAAAAACTGTTTTTT
TRBJ1-6 | . | TRBV7-6 | . | CASSLTAGDSPLHF | TGTGCCAGCAGTCTGACAGCGGGTGATTCACCCCTCCACTTT
TRBJ2-1 | . | TRBV3-1/TRBV3-2 | . | CASSQGAAPFNEQFF | TGTGCCAGCAGCCAAGGAGCGGCCCCCTTCAATGAGCAGTTCTTC
TRBJ2-5 | . | TRBV5-1 | . | CASSGALGGQTQYF | TGCGCCAGCAGCGGAGCCCTCGGGGGACAGACCCAGTACTTC
TRBJ2-7 | . | TRBV7-9 | TRBD1 | CASSGTGPTYEQYF | TGTGCCAGCAGTGGGACAGGCCCTACCTACGAGCAGTACTTC
TRBJ2-3 | . | TRBV7-2 | . | CASSPRVLVGTDTQYF | TGTGCCAGCAGCCCCAGGGTTTTAGTTGGCACAGATACGCAGTATTTT
TRBJ1-5 | few | TRBV29-1 | . | CSVTQGTNQPQHF | TGCAGCGTTACCCAGGGGACGAATCAGCCCCAGCATTTT
TRBJ2-3 | . | TRBV5-1 | TRBD2 | CASSSRTSGGTDTQYF | TGCGCCAGCAGCTCCCGGACTAGCGGGGGGACAGATACGCAGTATTTT
TRBJ2-5 | . | TRBV4-3 | TRBD2 | CASSQDRGGIGGETQYF | TGCGCCAGCAGCCAAGATCGGGGGGGTATAGGAGGAGAGACCCAGTACTTC
TRBJ1-1 | . | TRBV7-9 | TRBD1 | CASSWVTGERTEAFF | TGTGCCAGCAGCTGGGTGACAGGGGAGCGAACTGAAGCTTTCTTT
TRBJ1-1 | . | TRBV6-5 | . | CASGGRVVTEAFF | TGTGCCAGCGGAGGTAGGGTCGTCACTGAAGCTTTCTTT
TRBJ2-3 | . | TRBV4-3 | TRBD2 | CASSQDRKAGGPDTQYF | TGCGCCAGCAGCCAAGACCGGAAGGCGGGGGGGCCAGATACGCAGTATTTT
TRBJ1-2 | . | TRBV6-2/TRBV6-3 | . | CASSYIAQGSQDYGYTF | TGTGCCAGCAGTTACATCGCACAGGGATCCCAGGACTATGGCTACACCTTC
TRBJ1-5 | . | TRBV18 | . | CASSPAGPTNQPQHF | TGTGCCAGCTCACCTGCAGGGCCAACCAATCAGCCCCAGCATTTT
TRBJ1-5 | . | TRBV28 | . | CASSLAVRGNQPQHF | TGTGCCAGCAGTTTAGCGGTCAGGGGCAATCAGCCCCAGCATTTT
TRBJ2-2 | . | TRBV30 | . | CAWSRAAASLFF | TGTGCCTGGTCCAGGGCGGCCGCATCTCTGTTTTTT
TRBJ2-3 | . | TRBV6-2/TRBV6-3 | TRBD2 | CASSYSRGTSTDTQYF | TGTGCCAGCAGTTACTCGCGGGGGACTTCCACAGATACGCAGTATTTT
TRBJ1-5 | . | TRBV6-6 | . | CASSYVDTQPQHF | TGTGCCAGCAGTTATGTCGACACTCAGCCCCAGCATTTT
TRBJ2-5 | . | TRBV5-1 | TRBD2 | CASMRGGFLETQYF | TGCGCCAGCATGCGGGGGGGCTTTTTGGAGACCCAGTACTTC
TRBJ1-1 | once | TRBV18 | . | CASSRESTEAFF | TGTGCCAGCTCACGAGAGAGCACTGAAGCTTTCTTT
TRBJ2-1 | . | TRBV21-1 | . | CARGPGGNEQFF | TGTGCCAGGGGCCCGGGAGGCAATGAGCAGTTCTTC
TRBJ2-3 | . | TRBV18 | TRBD2 | CASSRGTSGVTDTQYF | TGTGCCAGCTCACGTGGGACTAGCGGGGTAACAGATACGCAGTATTTT
TRBJ2-5 | . | TRBV3-1/TRBV3-2 | . | CASSQAVPGYQETQYF | TGTGCCAGCAGCCAAGCTGTCCCAGGGTACCAAGAGACCCAGTACTTC
TRBJ2-2 | . | TRBV6-5 | . | CASRRDGTGELFF | TGTGCCAGCAGGAGGGATGGCACCGGGGAGCTGTTTTTT
TRBJ2-3 | . | TRBV5-5 | . | CASKSGGPDTQYF | TGTGCCAGCAAATCAGGGGGGCCAGATACGCAGTATTTT
TRBJ2-3 | . | TRBV29-1 | . | CSVVGQRTDTQYF | TGCAGCGTTGTGGGACAACGCACAGATACGCAGTATTTT
TRBJ2-3 | . | TRBV19 | . | CASRGRPTSTDTQYF | TGTGCCAGTAGGGGCAGGCCCACTAGCACAGATACGCAGTATTTT
TRBJ2-3 | . | TRBV9 | . | CASSLSRGTDTQYF | TGTGCCAGCAGCTTGAGCCGGGGGACAGATACGCAGTATTTT
TRBJ2-3 | . | TRBV28 | TRBD2 | CASSTFGRASGGVRYTDTQYF | TGTGCCAGCAGTACCTTCGGAAGGGCTAGCGGGGGGGTCCGATACACAGATACGCAGTATTTT
TRBJ2-3 | . | TRBV5-8 | TRBD1 | CASSEQGFADTQYF | TGTGCCAGCAGCGAACAGGGGTTCGCAGATACGCAGTATTTT
TRBJ2-5 | . | TRBV4-1 | TRBD2 | CASSQVTSGGGIQETQYF | TGCGCCAGCAGCCAAGTAACCAGCGGGGGGGGAATACAAGAGACCCAGTACTTC
TRBJ2-1 | . | TRBV7-3 | . | CASSLAGQGNEQFF | TGTGCCAGCAGCTTAGCGGGCCAGGGGAATGAGCAGTTCTTC
TRBJ1-2 | . | TRBV2 | TRBD1 | CASSRDSSYGYTF | TGTGCCAGCAGTCGGGACAGTTCCTATGGCTACACCTTC
TRBJ2-7 | many | TRBV6-5 | TRBD2 | CASSLTSGGTEEQYF | TGTGCCAGCAGTCTCACTAGCGGGGGAACGGAGGAGCAGTACTTC